This T cell receptor beta chain was found in a study of cytomegalovirus exposure and HLA in healthy donors. For this clone: Its antigen is undetermined.

Germline V gene sequence: CDR1 SQVTM, CDR2 ANQGSEA. This CDR3 contains 14 residues. The V gene end was trimmed by 4 bases and the J gene end by 4 bases; junction bases not matched to a gene: 6. The PCR used 60 Vbeta and 13 Jbeta primers. Data came from immunoSEQ multiplex PCR; TCRdb stores just in-frame clones and leaves some out. The data show approximately 130,000 clones, 70% to 75% seen once. The study, taken as a whole, reports: Researchers left out some V segments, among them TRBV6-2 and TRBV6-3, as indistinguishable. With later analysis, a missense DCLRE1C variant became linked to TCR beta V- and J-gene trimming.

The chain carries TRBV29-1 and TRBJ1-4, with 7 bases that match TRBD1. Sequenced: PBMCs. The receptor's source is a man in his thirties or forties in good health and CMV-seronegative. The CDR3 bases are TGCAGCGTTGGTGCCGGGACAGATAATGAAAAACTGTTTTTT. Translated, it gives CSVGAGTDNEKLFF.